This T cell receptor (beta chain) comes out of a study of blood T cell repertoires in COVID-19. About the research overall: T cells, B-cell-depleted T cells, or PBMCs supplied cDNA or gDNA.

Enrollment of patients from Seattle took place during active infection, with longitudinal follow-up. Authors' analysis steps: Estimation of nucleated cell counts relied on the amplification of reference gene primers. The method was immunoSEQ multiplex PCR; TCRdb's version includes in-frame clones alone and lacks a portion of them. V, J and clone size derive from that table, while D and trimming were established from the DNA sequence. Among some 200,000 clones, about 83% were seen once, and the ten largest hold approximately 12%. The sequencing sample was made of peripheral blood. The sequence came from a woman aged 65 to 85 with COVID-19, enrolled during active disease.

CDR3 region: CASSGLADGGHEQYF. DNA of the CDR3: TGTGCCAGCAGTGGACTAGCGGATGGGGGCCACGAGCAGTACTTC. This sequence joins TRBV11-1 and TRBJ2-7; 10 bases are a match to TRBD2. There are 15 residues in the CDR3. The germline gives CDR1 SGHAT, CDR2 FQDESV (reference sequence). V shed 6 bases and J 5 bases; nucleotides not matched to a gene: 10.